Listed below are T cell receptor beta chains from one sample, sequenced in a study of T-cell reconstitution after alpha-beta-depleted transplantation in children. MiXCR, run by TCRdb on the PCR reads, gives a single entry per CDR3 protein. The sample has about a million distinct CDR3 sequences, roughly 29% seen once. The sequencing used PBMCs, mostly from graft donor cells, collected 360 days after TCRalphabeta/CD19-depleted stem cell transplant. These receptor sequences come from a boy less than two years old who had a stem cell transplant for SCID, so the T cells may come from the graft donor. Both conserved end residues are part of each CDR3. The D gene is left open where the match is weak. Size values are once, few and many counts, or a class for expanded clones, and some rows have none.

V: TRBV12-5; size: .; J: TRBJ2-2; D: .; DNA: TGTGCTAGTGGTTTGGACTCCGGGACGGTGAACACCGGGGAGCTGTTTTTT; CDR3: CASGLDSGTVNTGELFF
V: TRBV7-9; size: .; J: TRBJ2-1; D: .; DNA: TGTGCCAGCAGCTCAGCGGGTAACTACAATGAGCAGTTCTTC; CDR3: CASSSAGNYNEQFF
V: TRBV20-1; size: .; J: TRBJ2-7; D: TRBD2; DNA: TGCAGTGCTAGAGATCCCCGTCCCGGGACTAGAAGCGAGCAGTACTTC; CDR3: CSARDPRPGTRSEQYF
V: TRBV20-1; size: few; J: TRBJ1-2; D: .; DNA: TGCAGTGCTACTCCGACAGGCCTCAGGGGCTACACCTTC; CDR3: CSATPTGLRGYTF
V: TRBV4-2; size: few; J: TRBJ2-2; D: .; DNA: TGTGCCAGCAGCCAAACCCTCGCGGGATCCACCGGGGAGCTGTTTTTT; CDR3: CASSQTLAGSTGELFF
V: TRBV28; size: few; J: TRBJ2-2; D: .; DNA: TGTGCCAGCAGTTTATATGGCGACGGGGAGCTGTTTTTT; CDR3: CASSLYGDGELFF
V: TRBV5-5; size: few; J: TRBJ2-7; D: .; DNA: TGTGCCAGCAGCTCCCCTTCGCGGGGGCTGGGGGAGCAGTACTTC; CDR3: CASSSPSRGLGEQYF
V: TRBV2; size: .; J: TRBJ1-3; D: .; DNA: TGTGCCAGCAGTGACAACGACTCCAGAAACACCATATATTTT; CDR3: CASSDNDSRNTIYF
V: TRBV15; size: few; J: TRBJ1-6; D: TRBD1; DNA: TGTGCCACCAGCAGCGGGACAGGGGGTTCACCCCTCCACTTT; CDR3: CATSSGTGGSPLHF
V: TRBV24-1; size: .; J: TRBJ2-2; D: TRBD1; DNA: TGTGCCACCAGTGAGCGCCGGACAGGGGGTGTCACCGGGGAGCTGTTTTTT; CDR3: CATSERRTGGVTGELFF
V: TRBV6-2/TRBV6-3; size: once; J: TRBJ2-1; D: .; DNA: TGTGCCACCACCGTCTACGATGAGCAGTTCTTC; CDR3: CATTVYDEQFF
V: TRBV5-1; size: few; J: TRBJ2-5; D: .; DNA: TGCGCCAGCAGCATCGGGATTATGAAGGAGACCCAGTACTTC; CDR3: CASSIGIMKETQYF
V: TRBV6-1; size: few; J: TRBJ1-1; D: .; DNA: TGTGCCAGCAGTCAACGATGGAGGGGCACTGAAGCTTTCTTT; CDR3: CASSQRWRGTEAFF
V: TRBV4-3; size: few; J: TRBJ2-7; D: .; DNA: TGCGCCAGCAGCCCTCGGGCCAGGCTAATATCCTACGAGCAGTACTTC; CDR3: CASSPRARLISYEQYF
V: TRBV25-1; size: once; J: TRBJ2-1; D: .; DNA: TGTGCCAGCAGTAATCAGTTCTCCTACAATGAGCAGTTCTTC; CDR3: CASSNQFSYNEQFF